The 9 T cell receptor beta chains below come from one sample, sequenced in a study of shared T cell receptors in the human thymus. The data were produced by immunoSEQ multiplex PCR, yet TCRdb's version contains in-frame clones alone and is incomplete. The sample records just under 550,000 clones, about 84% being singletons. This same sample was also part of a study on human thymus T cells.

The sample was thymocytes. The receptors were gathered from a boy in the first two years of life with a congenital heart defect.

V gene TRBV29-1 combines with J gene TRBJ2-3; TRBD1 aligns across 7 bases. J lost 0 bases, V lost 6 bases, and 12 bases had no gene match. CDR3 length: 16 amino acids. Germline values: CDR1 SQVTM, CDR2 ANQGSEA. CDR3 DNA sequence: TGCAGCGTCTCCCCCGAGGGGGCCGGCAGCACAGATACGCAGTATTTT. It yields the protein CSVSPEGAGSTDTQYF.

This chain uses TRBV6-6 with TRBJ1-3; 10 bases map to TRBD1. Germline CDR1 MNHNY, CDR2 SVGAGI (reference sequence). The CDR3 extends over 16 amino acids. Germline trimming cut 2 bases from V and 4 bases from J; bases unmatched to any gene: 5. Here the CDR3 reads CASSYGGQGTGNTIYF. CDR3 in DNA: TGTGCCAGCAGTTACGGGGGACAGGGGACGGGAAACACCATATATTTT.

In nucleotides, the CDR3 is TGCAGTGCTTCCCATGTCGGGGAGCTGTTTTTT. Translation: CSASHVGELFF. The rearrangement joins TRBV20-1 to TRBJ2-2; D call uncertain. The CDR3 length is 11 residues. V was clipped by 5 bases and J by 7 bases, with 8 bases between them. Germline V gives CDR1 DFQATT, CDR2 SNEGSKA (reference sequence).

The CDR3 is CATSPKGAPLNTEAFF. The CDR3 DNA is TGTGCCACCAGCCCAAAAGGGGCACCTCTGAACACTGAAGCTTTCTTT. The chain carries TRBV15 and TRBJ1-1, with a tentative D call TRBD1 (5 bases). Trimming removed 5 bases at V and 0 bases at J, with 16 bases between. CDR3 length: 16 amino acids. Looked up from germline, CDR1 is LNHNV and CDR2 is YYDKDF (reference sequence).

V and J are TRBV7-9 and TRBJ2-5; TRBD2 matches 11 bases. V lost 5 bases to trimming and J lost 1 base; unmatched junction nucleotides: 6. This CDR3 is built from 16 residues. Per germline, CDR1 SEHNR and CDR2 FQNEAQ (reference sequence). The CDR3 spells CASSTQLAGVQETQYF. CDR3 nucleotides: TGTGCCAGCAGCACACAACTAGCGGGGGTCCAAGAGACCCAGTACTTC.

The V and J genes are TRBV28 and TRBJ2-7; a possible D gene is TRBD1 (6 bases). CDR1 is MDHEN, CDR2 SYDVKM, per germline. Trimming cost V 2 bases and J 6 bases, with 14 bases left between them. The CDR3 spans 14 residues. CDR3 residues: CASSLLDSSGEQYF. CDR3 in DNA: TGTGCCAGCAGTTTACTGGACAGCTCGGGCGAGCAGTACTTC.

V and J are TRBV29-1 and TRBJ2-3; D might be TRBD1 (5 bases). V gave up 6 bases and J gave up 3 bases, with 19 bases separating them. The CDR3 length is 15 residues. In germline, CDR1 is SQVTM, CDR2 ANQGSEA. The DNA for the CDR3 is TGCAGCGTCCACTCCTTCAGGGATGAGACAGATACGCAGTATTTT. Amino acid sequence: CSVHSFRDETDTQYF.

The chain has TRBV7-9 and TRBJ1-3; 7 nucleotides line up with TRBD1. Per germline, CDR1 SEHNR and CDR2 FQNEAQ (reference sequence). V lost 9 bases, J lost 4 bases, and 6 bases stayed unmatched. The CDR3 covers 13 residues. The CDR3 DNA follows: TGTGCCAGTAGCAGGGGGTCGGGAAACACCATATATTTT. It yields the protein CASSRGSGNTIYF.

V and J are TRBV6-6 and TRBJ2-1; 12 bases fit TRBD2. Germline V gene data show CDR1 as MNHNY and CDR2 as SVGAGI (reference sequence). V was clipped by 4 bases and J by 8 bases; unmatched bases: 9. This CDR3 is 16 amino acids long. CDR3 DNA sequence: TGTGCCAGCAGTTTTACACTAGCGGGAGGCCCCCATGAGCAGTTCTTC. As protein: CASSFTLAGGPHEQFF.